The present T cell receptor beta chain was sequenced within a study of siplizumab effects on memory and regulatory T cells. Overall study findings and caveats: The apparent diversity of naive T cells exceeded that of memory cells, and naive T cells seemed to make a major contribution to the alloresponse. A minor share of alloreactive clones matched unstimulated subsets. For mappable alloreactive CD4+ clones, the mean Treg-derived fraction was about 70% with siplizumab and around 27% in controls. Fewer alloreactive sequences mapped to unstimulated CD4+ memory cells under siplizumab.

With respect to this clone: The antigen is not known.

Germline CDR1 and CDR2: SNHLY and FYNNEI. The CDR3 extends over 14 amino acids. V was trimmed by 3 bases and J by 4 bases, leaving 13 bases between them. Clones were sequenced by immunoSEQ multiplex PCR, and TCRdb holds only the in-frame ones, with some missing. Among 100,000 or so clones listed, roughly 94% were seen once. This TCR derives from a human donor in good health. The V call is TRBV2, the J call TRBJ2-7, with D maybe TRBD1 (6 bases). The sample was Tregs sorted from blood. In DNA, the CDR3 is TGTGCCAGCAGTGAGAGGACAGTTGGGTACGAGCAGTACTTC. Its translation: CASSERTVGYEQYF. The full variable domain, with the rest looked up from reference TRBV2 and TRBJ2-7, is EPEVTQTPSHQVTQMGQEVILRCVPISNHLYFYWYRQILGQKVEFLVSFYNNEISEKSEIFDDQFSVERPDGSNFTLKIRSTKLEDSAMYFCASSERTVGYEQYFGPGTRLTVT.